These 6 T cell receptor beta chains came from one sample sequenced in a study of multiple sclerosis patients with progressive multifocal leukoencephalopathy. Profiling relied on immunoSEQ multiplex PCR, and the TCRdb table lists in-frame clones only, not all of them. The sample records 30,000 to 35,000 clones, about 90% being singletons. Time point indicated: time of PML onset. Sequencing was performed on PBMCs, taken from a patient treated with natalizumab. These receptors were taken from a human donor with progressive multifocal leukoencephalopathy.

The chain uses TRBV5-1 and TRBJ2-5, with 9 bases identical to TRBD2. With V trimmed by 0 bases and J by 1 base, 4 bases remained unmatched. Germline-derived CDR1 and CDR2 are SGHRS and YFSETQ. The CDR3 contains 16 residues. The CDR3 loop reads CASSLGSGLAQETQYF. CDR3 sequence (DNA): TGCGCCAGCAGCTTGGGGTCGGGACTAGCCCAAGAGACCCAGTACTTC.

The chain is built from TRBV18 and TRBJ2-2; D is possibly TRBD2 (5 bases). V lost 3 bases and J 0 bases, leaving 11 bases between the germline ends. The germline gives CDR1 KGHSH, CDR2 LQKENI. This CDR3 spans 16 amino acids. The CDR3 nucleotides read TGTGCCAGCTCACCTCGGGAAGCAACGAACACCGGGGAGCTGTTTTTT. Translated, it gives CASSPREATNTGELFF.

This rearrangement joins TRBV5-1 to TRBJ1-5; D gene uncertain. The CDR3 is 15 amino acids. Germline lookup yields CDR1 SGHRS and CDR2 YFSETQ. Between the trimmed V and J ends, which lost 2 bases and 0 bases, there was a span of 9 bases. The CDR3 spells CASSLDPSSNQPQHF. The CDR3 DNA reads as TGCGCCAGCAGCTTAGATCCCAGTAGCAATCAGCCCCAGCATTTT. Drawing the rest from reference TRBV5-1 and TRBJ1-5, the complete variable domain is KAGVTQTPRYLIKTRGQQVTLSCSPISGHRSVSWYQQTPGQGLQFLFEYFSETQRNKGNFPGRFSGRQFSNSRSEMNVSTLELGDSALYLCASSLDPSSNQPQHFGDGTRLSIL.

The chain combines TRBV7-8 with TRBJ2-7; D gene unclear. The V gene's germline CDR1 is SGHVS and CDR2 FQNEAQ. V was trimmed by 0 bases and J by 3 bases, leaving 3 bases between them. CDR3 size: 12 residues. The CDR3 coding sequence is TGTGCCAGCAGCTTAGCGCTCTACGAGCAGTACTTC. This gives the protein CASSLALYEQYF. Full variable domain (rest looked up from reference TRBV7-8 and TRBJ2-7): GAGVSQSPRYKVAKRGQDVALRCDPISGHVSLFWYQQALGQGPEFLTYFQNEAQLDKSGLPSDRFFAERPEGSVSTLKIQRTQQEDSAVYLCASSLALYEQYFGPGTRLTVT.

The V and J genes are TRBV18 and TRBJ2-3; D possibly corresponds to TRBD2 (6 bases). V was trimmed by 2 bases and J by 5 bases, leaving 23 bases between them. Germline CDR1 KGHSH, CDR2 LQKENI. This CDR3 has 18 residues. The CDR3 is CASSPGRLAWEEKDTQYF. Written as DNA, the CDR3 is TGTGCCAGCTCACCAGGGAGGTTGGCGTGGGAGGAGAAAGATACGCAGTATTTT.

The V gene is TRBV7-3, the J gene TRBJ2-6; D ambiguous. The CDR3 spans 13 residues. The germline V and J ends were trimmed by 1 base and 11 bases, with 9 bases remaining between them. Germline V gene sequence: CDR1 SGHTA, CDR2 FQGTGA. The chain's CDR3 is CASSLNSRDVLTF. The CDR3 region has the DNA TGTGCCAGCAGCTTAAATTCCCGGGACGTCCTGACTTTC.